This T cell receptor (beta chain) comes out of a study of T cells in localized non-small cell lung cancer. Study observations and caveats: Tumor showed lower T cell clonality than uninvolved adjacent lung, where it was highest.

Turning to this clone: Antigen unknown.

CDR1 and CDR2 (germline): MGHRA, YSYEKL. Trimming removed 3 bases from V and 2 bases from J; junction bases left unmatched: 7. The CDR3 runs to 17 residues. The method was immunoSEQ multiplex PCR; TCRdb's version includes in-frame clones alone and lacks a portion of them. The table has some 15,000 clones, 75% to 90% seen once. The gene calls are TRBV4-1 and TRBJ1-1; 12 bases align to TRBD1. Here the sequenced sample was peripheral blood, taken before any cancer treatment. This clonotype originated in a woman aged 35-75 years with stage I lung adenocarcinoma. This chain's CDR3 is CASSQETGTGGNTEAFF. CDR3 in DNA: TGCGCCAGCAGCCAGGAAACCGGGACAGGGGGCAACACTGAAGCTTTCTTT.